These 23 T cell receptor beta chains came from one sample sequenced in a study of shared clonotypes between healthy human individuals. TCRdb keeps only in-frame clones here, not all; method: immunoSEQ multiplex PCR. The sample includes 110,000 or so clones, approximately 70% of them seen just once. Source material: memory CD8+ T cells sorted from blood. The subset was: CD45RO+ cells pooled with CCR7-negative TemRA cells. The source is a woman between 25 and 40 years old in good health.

CDR3 nucleotides: TGTGCCAGTAGCGAAACGGGCCAGACGGCGACCCAGTACTTC. As protein: CASSETGQTATQYF. The chain carries TRBV19 and TRBJ2-5; no definite D call. Trimming shortened V by 6 bases and J by 7 bases, and 18 bases separated the two germline ends. This CDR3 has 14 amino acids. CDR1 is LNHDA, CDR2 SQIVND, per germline (reference sequence).

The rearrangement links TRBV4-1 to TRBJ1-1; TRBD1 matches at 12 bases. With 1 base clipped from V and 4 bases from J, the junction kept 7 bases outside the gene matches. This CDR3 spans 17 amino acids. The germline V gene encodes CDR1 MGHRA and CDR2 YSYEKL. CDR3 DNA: TGCGCCAGCAGCCAAGCTCGGGACAGGGGGCGGGCCACTGAAGCTTTCTTT. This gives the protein CASSQARDRGRATEAFF.

Here the CDR3 DNA reads TGTGCCACGATGACGGATTACAATGAGCAGTTCTTC. Amino acids: CATMTDYNEQFF. V gene TRBV27 combines with J gene TRBJ2-1; D gene unclear. V was trimmed by 10 bases and J by 4 bases, leaving 11 bases between them. In germline, CDR1 is MNHEY, CDR2 SMNVEV (reference sequence). This CDR3 is built from 12 residues.

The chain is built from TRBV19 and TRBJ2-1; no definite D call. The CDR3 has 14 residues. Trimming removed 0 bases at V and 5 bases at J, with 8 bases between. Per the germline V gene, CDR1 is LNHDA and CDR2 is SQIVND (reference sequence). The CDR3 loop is CASSIDGPNNEQFF. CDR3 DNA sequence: TGTGCCAGTAGTATAGATGGGCCGAACAATGAGCAGTTCTTC.

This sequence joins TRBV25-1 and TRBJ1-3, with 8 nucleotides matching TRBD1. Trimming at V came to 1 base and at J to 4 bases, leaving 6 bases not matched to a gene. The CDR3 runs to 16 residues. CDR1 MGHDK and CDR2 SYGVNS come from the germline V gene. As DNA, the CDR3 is TGTGCCAGCAGTGAATGGAAGGACAGGGAAGGAAACACCATATATTTT. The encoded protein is CASSEWKDREGNTIYF.

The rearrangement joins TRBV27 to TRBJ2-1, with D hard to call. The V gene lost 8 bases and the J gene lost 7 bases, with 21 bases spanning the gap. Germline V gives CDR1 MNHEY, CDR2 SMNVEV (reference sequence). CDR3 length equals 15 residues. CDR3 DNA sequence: TGTGCCAGCCGGAAGGTGTCCGGTGGTTTTAATGAGCAGTTCTTC. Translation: CASRKVSGGFNEQFF.

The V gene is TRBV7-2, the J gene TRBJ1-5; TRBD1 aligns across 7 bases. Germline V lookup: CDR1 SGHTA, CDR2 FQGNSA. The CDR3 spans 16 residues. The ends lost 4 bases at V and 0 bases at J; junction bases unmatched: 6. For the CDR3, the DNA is TGTGCCAGCAGCTCGGACAGGTTTTATAGCAATCAGCCCCAGCATTTT. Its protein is CASSSDRFYSNQPQHF.

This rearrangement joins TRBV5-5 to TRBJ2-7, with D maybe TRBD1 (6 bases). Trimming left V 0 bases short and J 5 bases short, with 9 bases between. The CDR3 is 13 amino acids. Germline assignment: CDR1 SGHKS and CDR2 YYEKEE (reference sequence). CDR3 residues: CASSLGGLDEQYF. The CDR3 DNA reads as TGTGCCAGCAGCTTGGGGGGGCTGGACGAGCAGTACTTC.

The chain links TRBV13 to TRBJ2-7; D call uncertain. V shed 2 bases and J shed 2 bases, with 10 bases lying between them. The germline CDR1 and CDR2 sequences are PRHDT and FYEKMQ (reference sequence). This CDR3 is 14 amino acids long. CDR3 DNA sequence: TGTGCCAGCAGCTTATACCAGGCCACCTACGAGCAGTACTTC. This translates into CASSLYQATYEQYF. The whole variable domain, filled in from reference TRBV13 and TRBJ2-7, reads AAGVIQSPRHLIKEKRETATLKCYPIPRHDTVYWYQQGPGQDPQFLISFYEKMQSDKGSIPDRFSAQQFSDYHSELNMSSLELGDSALYFCASSLYQATYEQYFGPGTRLTVT.

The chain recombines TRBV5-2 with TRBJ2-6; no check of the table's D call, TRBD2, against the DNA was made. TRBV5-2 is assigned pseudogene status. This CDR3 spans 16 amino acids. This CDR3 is CASKWSTQSRANVLTF. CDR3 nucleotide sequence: TGTGCCAGCAAATGGAGTACACAAAGTCGGGCCAACGTCCTGACTTTC.

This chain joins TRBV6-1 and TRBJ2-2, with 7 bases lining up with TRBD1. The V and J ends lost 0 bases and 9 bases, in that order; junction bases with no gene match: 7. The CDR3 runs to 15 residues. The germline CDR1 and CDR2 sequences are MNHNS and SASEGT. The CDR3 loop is CASSEAVGGRWELFF. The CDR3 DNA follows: TGTGCCAGCAGTGAAGCCGTAGGGGGCAGGTGGGAGCTGTTTTTT.

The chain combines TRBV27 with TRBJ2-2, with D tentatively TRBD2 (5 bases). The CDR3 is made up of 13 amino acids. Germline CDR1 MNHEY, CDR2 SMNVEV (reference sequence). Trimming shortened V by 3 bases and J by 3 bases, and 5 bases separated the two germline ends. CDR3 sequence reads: CASSLGDTGELFF. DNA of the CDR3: TGTGCCAGCAGTTTGGGAGACACCGGGGAGCTGTTTTTT.

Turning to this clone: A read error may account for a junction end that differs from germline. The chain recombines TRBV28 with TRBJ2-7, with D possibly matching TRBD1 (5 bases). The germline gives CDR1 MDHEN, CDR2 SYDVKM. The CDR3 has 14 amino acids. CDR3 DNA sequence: TGTGCCAGCAGTTTGCTGACAGCCTCCTCCGAGCAGTACTTC. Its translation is CASSLLTASSEQYF.

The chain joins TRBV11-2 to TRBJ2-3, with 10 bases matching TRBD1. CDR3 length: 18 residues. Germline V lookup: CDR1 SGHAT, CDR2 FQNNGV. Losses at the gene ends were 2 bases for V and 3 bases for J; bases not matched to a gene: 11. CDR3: CASSLFIDRGQGTDTQYF. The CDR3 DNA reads TGTGCCAGCAGCTTATTTATCGACAGGGGGCAGGGGACAGATACGCAGTATTTT.

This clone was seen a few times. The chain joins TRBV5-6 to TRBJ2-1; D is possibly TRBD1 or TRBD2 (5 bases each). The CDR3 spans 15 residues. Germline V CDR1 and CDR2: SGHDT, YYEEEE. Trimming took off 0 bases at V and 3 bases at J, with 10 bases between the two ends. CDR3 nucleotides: TGTGCCAGCAGCTTGGTTTGGGGGAGCTACAATGAGCAGTTCTTC. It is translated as CASSLVWGSYNEQFF.

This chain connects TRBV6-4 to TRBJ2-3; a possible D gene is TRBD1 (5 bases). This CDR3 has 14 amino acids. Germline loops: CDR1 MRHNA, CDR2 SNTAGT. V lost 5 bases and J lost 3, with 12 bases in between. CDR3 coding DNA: TGTGCCAGCAGTCCAGGGCTGTTGACAGATACGCAGTATTTT. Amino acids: CASSPGLLTDTQYF.

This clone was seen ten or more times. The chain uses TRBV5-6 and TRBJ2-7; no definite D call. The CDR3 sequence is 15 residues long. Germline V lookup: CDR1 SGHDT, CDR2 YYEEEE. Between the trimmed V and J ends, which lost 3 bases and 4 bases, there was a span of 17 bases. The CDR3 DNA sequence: TGTGCCAGCAGCTCGCAAAGATTAATGCTATACGAGCAGTACTTC. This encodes CASSSQRLMLYEQYF.

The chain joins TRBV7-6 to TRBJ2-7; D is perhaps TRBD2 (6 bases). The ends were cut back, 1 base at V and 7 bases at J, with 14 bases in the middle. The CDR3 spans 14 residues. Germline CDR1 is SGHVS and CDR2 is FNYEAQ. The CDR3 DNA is TGTGCCAGCAGCTTAGAGACGAGGGCGGGGGAGCAGTACTTC. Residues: CASSLETRAGEQYF. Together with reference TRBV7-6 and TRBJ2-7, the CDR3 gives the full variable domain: GAGVSQSPRYKVTKRGQDVALRCDPISGHVSLYWYRQALGQGPEFLTYFNYEAQQDKSGLPNDRFSAERPEGSISTLTIQRTEQRDSAMYRCASSLETRAGEQYFGPGTRLTVT.

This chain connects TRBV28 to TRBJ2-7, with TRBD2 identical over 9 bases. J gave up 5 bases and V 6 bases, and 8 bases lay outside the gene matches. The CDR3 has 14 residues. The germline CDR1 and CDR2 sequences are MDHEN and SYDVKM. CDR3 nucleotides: TGTGCCAGCAGCCATAGCGGGAGTTGGCACGAGCAGTACTTC. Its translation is CASSHSGSWHEQYF.

The DNA of the CDR3 is TGTGCCAGCAGCCGCAGGGCCTCAAACACTGAAGCTTTCTTT. Its translation: CASSRRASNTEAFF. This chain connects TRBV14 to TRBJ1-1; a possible D gene is TRBD1 (5 bases). The V end lost 4 bases, the J end lost 2 bases, and 11 bases lay between the germline ends. The CDR3 length is 14 residues. From germline, CDR1 is SGHDN and CDR2 FVKESK.

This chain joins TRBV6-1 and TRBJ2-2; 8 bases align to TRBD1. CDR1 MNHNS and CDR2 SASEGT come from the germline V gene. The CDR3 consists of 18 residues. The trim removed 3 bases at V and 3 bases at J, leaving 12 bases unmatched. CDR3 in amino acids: CASSEGQVIWLYTGELFF. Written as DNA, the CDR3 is TGTGCCAGCAGTGAGGGACAGGTCATATGGTTGTACACCGGGGAGCTGTTTTTT.

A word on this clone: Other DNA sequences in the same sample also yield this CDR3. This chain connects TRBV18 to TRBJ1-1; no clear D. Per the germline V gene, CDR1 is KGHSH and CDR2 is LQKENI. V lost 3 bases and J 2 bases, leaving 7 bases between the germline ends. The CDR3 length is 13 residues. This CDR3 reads CASSPGLNTEAFF. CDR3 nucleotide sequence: TGTGCCAGCTCACCCGGACTAAACACTGAAGCTTTCTTT.

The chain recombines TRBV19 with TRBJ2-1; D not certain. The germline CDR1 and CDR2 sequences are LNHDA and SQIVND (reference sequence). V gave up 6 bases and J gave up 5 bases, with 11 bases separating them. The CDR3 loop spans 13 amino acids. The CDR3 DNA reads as TGTGCCAGTAGCATCTGGGGAAACAATGAGCAGTTCTTC. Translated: CASSIWGNNEQFF. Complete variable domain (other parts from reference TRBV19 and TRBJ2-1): DGGITQSPKYLFRKEGQNVTLSCEQNLNHDAMYWYRQDPGQGLRLIYYSQIVNDFQKGDIAEGYSVSREKKESFPLTVTSAQKNPTAFYLCASSIWGNNEQFFGPGTRLTVL.